Each of the 10 T cell receptor beta chains below was sequenced from the same sample in a study of human T cells and chemical hapten exposure. Time point meaning: patch test 1, 2 weeks after DPC sensitization. Treatment indicated: therapeutic diphenylcyclopropenone sensitization with weekly scalp DPC. MiXCR, run by TCRdb on the RACE reads, gives a single entry per CDR3 protein. The table records a few hundred thousand distinct CDR3 sequences, approximately 4.4% of them present only once. This material consisted of whole blood, taken in connection with sensitization to the hapten diphenylcyclopropenone (DPC). The origin of the receptors is a woman aged 45-59 years with alopecia areata. Some clones in this sample may be carry-over from other donors' samples.

This clonotype showed up many times. CDR3 in DNA: TGTGCCAGCAGCTTCGGGACAGGCAGCTCTGGAAACACCATATATTTT. Translation gives CASSFGTGSSGNTIYF. This sequence joins TRBV11-2 and TRBJ1-3; 8 positions match TRBD1. The CDR3 extends over 16 amino acids. Trimming removed 3 bases from V and 0 bases from J; junction bases left unmatched: 4. Germline V gene sequence: CDR1 SGHAT, CDR2 FQNNGV.

A remark on this clonotype: This sequence may be a read error, since a much larger clone differs from it by one base. The chain has TRBV2 and TRBJ1-5; 7 bases are a match to TRBD1. Unmatched junction bases numbered 6, after V lost 4 bases and J lost 3 bases. This CDR3 has 15 amino acids. In germline, CDR1 is SNHLY, CDR2 FYNNEI. CDR3 sequence (DNA): TGTGCCAGCAGTGGCGGGACAGTATACAATCAGCCCCAGCATTTT. It translates to CASSGGTVYNQPQHF.

This clonotype was seen only a few times. V gene TRBV10-3 combines with J gene TRBJ1-1, with D possibly being TRBD1 (6 bases). Trimming left V 9 bases short and J 1 base short, with 15 bases between. This CDR3 is built from 14 residues. In germline, CDR1 is ENHRY, CDR2 SYGVKD. The CDR3 DNA is TGTGCCATTCAGTCAGGGGCGCCGAACACTGAAGCTTTCTTT. Translation: CAIQSGAPNTEAFF.

This clonotype was detected ten times or more. The J gene is TRBJ2-2, the V gene TRBV10-3; 9 bases agree with TRBD2. CDR1 is ENHRY and CDR2 is SYGVKD in the germline V gene. J was trimmed by 4 bases and V by 8 bases; bases with no gene match: 5. The CDR3 extends over 14 amino acids. CDR3 in amino acids: CAIPAGGSTGELFF. The CDR3 DNA is TGTGCCATCCCAGCGGGGGGTAGCACCGGGGAGCTGTTTTTT.

Ten or more counts support this clonotype. This sequence joins TRBV24-1 and TRBJ1-2; no reliable D call. The CDR3 is 14 residues long. V was clipped by 3 bases and J by 6 bases, with 13 bases between them. Germline assignment: CDR1 KGHDR and CDR2 SFDVKD. CDR3 sequence: CATSDPREGNGYTF. CDR3 nucleotides: TGTGCCACCAGTGATCCCCGTGAAGGGAATGGCTACACCTTC.

This clonotype was counted ten times or more. The gene calls are TRBV11-2 and TRBJ2-6, with 7 nucleotides matching TRBD2. V shed 8 bases and J 0 bases; nucleotides not matched to a gene: 10. The CDR3 runs 17 residues. Germline V gene data show CDR1 as SGHAT and CDR2 as FQNNGV. CDR3 region: CASLGAGAHSGANVLTF. The DNA for the CDR3 is TGTGCCAGCCTCGGTGCGGGAGCCCACTCTGGGGCCAACGTCCTGACTTTC. Drawing the rest from reference TRBV11-2 and TRBJ2-6, the complete variable domain is EAGVAQSPRYKIIEKRQSVAFWCNPISGHATLYWYQQILGQGPKLLIQFQNNGVVDDSQLPKDRFSAERLKGVDSTLKIQPAKLEDSAVYLCASLGAGAHSGANVLTFGAGSRLTVL.

This chain links TRBV24-1 with TRBJ2-1; D remains ambiguous. The CDR3 is made up of 15 amino acids. V was trimmed by 6 bases and J by 7 bases, leaving 18 bases between them. CDR1 KGHDR and CDR2 SFDVKD come from the germline V gene. In DNA form, the CDR3 reads TGTGCCACCAGTTCGCAGGAGACCCCCCGGAATGAGCAGTTCTTC. Its translation: CATSSQETPRNEQFF.

The V gene is TRBV12-3 or TRBV12-4, the J gene TRBJ1-4; D gene uncertain. V lost 7 bases and J 4 bases, leaving 7 bases between the germline ends. This CDR3 spans 12 amino acids. This CDR3 reads CASTGSNEKLFF. CDR3 in DNA: TGTGCCAGCACTGGCAGTAATGAAAAACTGTTTTTT.

The table lists this clonotype with many counts. Here the CDR3 reads CSARDVRGGYNEQFF. The CDR3 DNA follows: TGCAGTGCTAGAGATGTAAGGGGGGGTTACAATGAGCAGTTCTTC. The rearrangement links TRBV20-1 to TRBJ2-1, with D perhaps TRBD2 (7 bases). Germline lookup yields CDR1 DFQATT and CDR2 SNEGSKA (reference sequence). V shed 0 bases and J shed 4 bases, with 13 bases lying between them. The CDR3 totals 15 residues.

This clonotype was recorded many times. The chain joins TRBV10-3 to TRBJ2-3; TRBD1 matches 11 bases. Germline V CDR1 and CDR2: ENHRY, SYGVKD. The V gene end was trimmed by 10 bases and the J gene end by 5 bases; junction bases not matched to a gene: 14. The CDR3 extends over 16 amino acids. This CDR3 reads CATGPDRGQGKDTQYF. For the CDR3, the DNA is TGTGCCACAGGGCCGGACAGGGGGCAAGGTAAAGATACGCAGTATTTT.